The 20 T cell receptor beta chains below all came from one sample that was sequenced in a study of T-cell reconstitution after alpha-beta-depleted transplantation in children. Unique molecular identifiers featured in how the TCRbeta library was prepared. TCRdb processed the PCR reads anew with MiXCR; each CDR3 protein has one entry. The repertoire holds 75,000 to 100,000 distinct CDR3 sequences, with more than 7% as singletons. Sequences were derived from PBMCs from the stem cell graft donor, sampled from the stem cell graft. These receptors originate from a human donor who donated a stem cell graft to a child with congenital amegakaryocytic thrombocytopenia.

This clonotype was seen only a few times. In DNA form, the CDR3 reads TGTGCCAGCAGCGATGACAGGGTGAACACCATATATTTT. Amino acid sequence: CASSDDRVNTIYF. The rearrangement uses TRBV7-9 and TRBJ1-3; TRBD1 matches 7 bases. The CDR3 runs 13 residues. V gave up 5 bases and J gave up 7 bases; unmatched junction bases: 5. Germline-derived CDR1 and CDR2 are SEHNR and FQNEAQ (reference sequence).

This clonotype has ten or more counts. This CDR3 is CASSLGSSHNEQFF. CDR3 DNA sequence: TGCGCCAGCAGCTTAGGGAGTTCGCACAATGAGCAGTTCTTC. V is TRBV5-1 and J is TRBJ2-1; weak D call: TRBD2 (5 bases). V was cut by 2 bases and J by 5 bases, with 11 bases left in between. CDR3 length equals 14 residues. Looked up from germline, CDR1 is SGHRS and CDR2 is YFSETQ.

This clonotype came up many times. J is TRBJ2-3 and V is TRBV6-1; possibly TRBD1 or TRBD2 for D (5 bases each). Trimming took off 6 bases at V and 1 base at J, with 14 bases between the two ends. The CDR3 length is 15 residues. CDR1 and CDR2 from the germline V gene are MNHNS and SASEGT. This CDR3 reads CASSEGYSGTDTQYF. The DNA for the CDR3 is TGTGCCAGCAGCGAGGGGTACTCGGGCACAGATACGCAGTATTTT.

This clonotype was observed at least ten times. The chain uses TRBV7-9 and TRBJ2-3; a weak D match, TRBD2 (5 bases). Germline V lookup: CDR1 SEHNR, CDR2 FQNEAQ (reference sequence). V was cut by 2 bases and J by 5 bases, with 8 bases left in between. This CDR3 is 13 amino acids long. The CDR3, as DNA: TGTGCCAGCAGCTTACCCCGGGGAGATACGCAGTATTTT. It encodes CASSLPRGDTQYF. Supplemented by reference TRBV7-9 and TRBJ2-3, the full variable domain reads DTGVSQNPRHKITKRGQNVTFRCDPISEHNRLYWYRQTLGQGPEFLTYFQNEAQLEKSRLLSDRFSAERPKGSFSTLEIQRTEQGDSAMYLCASSLPRGDTQYFGPGTRLTVL.

The table lists this clonotype with many counts. This chain links TRBV30 with TRBJ1-5; 7 nucleotides line up with TRBD1. The V segment lost 1 base and the J segment 9 bases; nucleotides outside the gene matches: 9. The CDR3 runs 14 residues. Per the germline V gene, CDR1 is GTSNPN and CDR2 is SVGIG (reference sequence). In DNA, the CDR3 is TGTGCCTGGAGTGCTACAGGGGACCCACCGCCCCAGCATTTT. Translation gives CAWSATGDPPPQHF.

This sequence joins TRBV4-1 and TRBJ1-4; TRBD1 is a possible D gene (5 bases). Germline lookup yields CDR1 MGHRA and CDR2 YSYEKL. Between the trimmed V and J ends, which lost 4 bases and 8 bases, there was a span of 17 bases. The CDR3 spans 15 residues. CDR3 loop: CASSPVGREGEKLFF. CDR3 in DNA: TGCGCCAGCAGCCCAGTCGGCAGGGAAGGAGAAAAACTGTTTTTT.

This clonotype showed up many times. The chain joins TRBV28 to TRBJ2-7; D not resolved. This CDR3 comprises 12 residues. The germline CDR1 and CDR2 sequences are MDHEN and SYDVKM. With 3 bases removed from V and 3 bases from J, the gap between germline ends came to 6 bases. CDR3 sequence: CASSLDIYEQYF. The CDR3 coding sequence is TGTGCCAGCAGTTTGGATATCTACGAGCAGTACTTC.

This clonotype was counted at least ten times. J is TRBJ1-3 and V is TRBV20-1, with a tentative D call TRBD1 (6 bases). The CDR3 contains 15 residues. V gave up 3 bases and J gave up 0 bases, with 12 bases separating them. Per the germline V gene, CDR1 is DFQATT and CDR2 is SNEGSKA (reference sequence). This CDR3 is CSASRDTTSGNTIYF. The CDR3 region has the DNA TGCAGTGCTAGTAGGGACACCACCTCTGGAAACACCATATATTTT.

In its sample, this clonotype was seen many times. This sequence joins TRBV11-2 and TRBJ1-1, with TRBD1 matching 9 bases. With 2 bases clipped from V and 0 bases from J, the junction kept 10 bases outside the gene matches. CDR3 length: 18 residues. Germline lookup yields CDR1 SGHAT and CDR2 FQNNGV. The CDR3 DNA sequence: TGTGCCAGCAGCTTAAGGCTCGGGACAGGGTTCTTGAACACTGAAGCTTTCTTT. This gives the protein CASSLRLGTGFLNTEAFF.

This clonotype was detected a few times. The rearrangement links TRBV6-1 to TRBJ2-1, with a possible D match to TRBD1 (6 bases). CDR3 length: 14 amino acids. Deletions cut 6 bases from V and 5 bases from J, with 14 bases between. Germline values: CDR1 MNHNS, CDR2 SASEGT. CDR3 protein: CASRTGGKHNEQFF. Written as DNA, the CDR3 is TGTGCCAGCAGGACAGGCGGTAAACACAATGAGCAGTTCTTC.

This clonotype was detected a few times. CDR3 in DNA: TGTGCCAGCAGCTTAGGGCCCTCGGGGGGCACTGAAGCTTTCTTT. It specifies CASSLGPSGGTEAFF. J is TRBJ1-1 and V is TRBV7-6; TRBD1 might be the D (5 bases). This CDR3 is 15 amino acids long. Deletions cut 1 base from V and 4 bases from J, with 13 bases between. Germline V lookup: CDR1 SGHVS, CDR2 FNYEAQ.

This chain connects TRBV19 to TRBJ1-4; no clear D. V was clipped by 10 bases and J by 5 bases, with 11 bases between them. The CDR3 loop spans 12 amino acids. Germline V gene lookup returns CDR1 LNHDA and CDR2 SQIVND (reference sequence). For the CDR3, the DNA is TGTGCCACTAAAGACTCGAATGAAAAACTGTTTTTT. Translating it yields CATKDSNEKLFF.

This clonotype was detected ten times or more. This sequence joins TRBV29-1 and TRBJ2-7; TRBD1 matches at 8 bases. Germline V gives CDR1 SQVTM, CDR2 ANQGSEA. J lost 7 bases, V lost 4 bases, and 9 bases had no gene match. The length of the CDR3 is 13 residues. CDR3 sequence: CSVGGVRGREQYF. The CDR3 nucleotides are TGCAGCGTTGGCGGGGTCAGGGGGCGAGAGCAGTACTTC.

In this sample, this clonotype turned up a few times. V and J are TRBV6-6 and TRBJ1-5; D gene uncertain. CDR1 and CDR2 from the germline V gene are MNHNY and SVGAGI (reference sequence). CDR3 size: 11 residues. Trimming left V 6 bases short and J 4 bases short, with 4 bases between. The CDR3 sequence: CASRLNQPQHF. The DNA for the CDR3 is TGTGCCAGCAGGTTAAATCAGCCCCAGCATTTT.

This clonotype was observed many times. The V gene is TRBV7-8, the J gene TRBJ1-2, with TRBD1 as a possible D gene (5 bases). Trimming removed 7 bases at V and 1 base at J, with 19 bases between. This CDR3 has 16 residues. Germline CDR1 reads SGHVS; CDR2 reads FQNEAQ. The CDR3 DNA follows: TGTGCCAGCACCATGGGTCCGGCAGGGCTTAACTATGGCTACACCTTC. It encodes CASTMGPAGLNYGYTF.

V and J are TRBV3-1 and TRBJ2-7; D could derive from TRBD1 or TRBD2 (5 bases each). The CDR3 runs 15 residues. Trimming took 0 bases from V and 4 from J, leaving 13 bases between them. CDR1 is LGHDT, CDR2 YNNKEL, per germline (reference sequence). Here the CDR3 DNA reads TGTGCCAGCAGCCAAGATCGGGGCGCTGTATACGAGCAGTACTTC. Its translation is CASSQDRGAVYEQYF.

The J gene is TRBJ2-3, the V gene TRBV7-9; D is undetermined. This CDR3 has 17 residues. Trimming removed 4 bases at V and 1 base at J, with 18 bases between. Germline V gene sequence: CDR1 SEHNR, CDR2 FQNEAQ (reference sequence). The CDR3 bases are TGTGCCAGCAGCTCCTTTTGGGCGGAACCGGGCACAGATACGCAGTATTTT. Translation gives CASSSFWAEPGTDTQYF.

Many counts were recorded for this clonotype. CDR3 sequence reads: CASSAGSRGEQFF. The CDR3 coding sequence is TGTGCCAGCAGCGCCGGGTCTAGGGGCGAGCAGTTCTTC. This rearrangement joins TRBV3-1 to TRBJ2-1; possibly TRBD1 for D (5 bases). Germline-derived CDR1 and CDR2 are LGHDT and YNNKEL (reference sequence). Trimming pared 5 bases from V and 10 bases from J, leaving 15 bases between. The CDR3 has 13 residues.

This clonotype has ten or more counts. The chain employs TRBV7-2 and TRBJ2-5; D may be TRBD1 (5 bases). V lost 5 bases and J lost 2, with 9 bases in between. CDR1 is SGHTA and CDR2 is FQGNSA in the germline V gene. The CDR3 totals 13 residues. For the CDR3, the DNA is TGTGCCAGCAGCCCCAGGACACAAGAGACCCAGTACTTC. Translation gives CASSPRTQETQYF.

This clonotype showed up just a few times. V and J are TRBV5-1 and TRBJ2-1; tentatively, D is TRBD1 (5 bases). The CDR3 sequence is 16 residues long. The germline gives CDR1 SGHRS, CDR2 YFSETQ. V was clipped by 3 bases and J by 7 bases, with 20 bases between them. In DNA form, the CDR3 reads TGCGCCAGCAGCTCCCCGGGTAACCCTGGGGCGAATGAGCAGTTCTTC. It translates to CASSSPGNPGANEQFF.